This T cell receptor beta chain was sequenced in a study of blood T cells in healthy people across ages. Overall study: Template switching captured about one barcoded beta molecule per two T cells. General study points: PBMCs went unsorted, and a conclusive naive versus antigen-experienced comparison was therefore prevented. When set beside aged donors, long-lived donors presented more naive CD4+ cells and higher diversity. There was no known CMV status for donors, so expanded clonotype changes were possibly confounded.

Germline CDR1 SGHTA, CDR2 FQGNSA. The CDR3 extends over 17 amino acids. J lost 11 bases, V lost 1 base, and 18 bases had no gene match. Using a J-beta primer mix together with a sample-barcoded 5' primer, a second PCR was run for roughly 6 to 12 cycles. TCRdb redid the calling of the 5' RACE reads with MiXCR, one entry per CDR3 protein. The sample has 550,000 to 600,000 distinct CDR3 sequences, around 50% seen once; the top ten hold around 25%. In its sample, this clonotype was seen a few times. No antigen is known for it. The sequence was collected from an elderly man in good health. The specimen was blood. The chain recombines TRBV7-2 with TRBJ2-5; 8 bases match TRBD1. This CDR3 is CASSLGQGTALLGEQYF. CDR3 bases: TGTGCCAGCAGCTTAGGACAGGGGACGGCCCTTCTGGGTGAGCAGTACTTC.